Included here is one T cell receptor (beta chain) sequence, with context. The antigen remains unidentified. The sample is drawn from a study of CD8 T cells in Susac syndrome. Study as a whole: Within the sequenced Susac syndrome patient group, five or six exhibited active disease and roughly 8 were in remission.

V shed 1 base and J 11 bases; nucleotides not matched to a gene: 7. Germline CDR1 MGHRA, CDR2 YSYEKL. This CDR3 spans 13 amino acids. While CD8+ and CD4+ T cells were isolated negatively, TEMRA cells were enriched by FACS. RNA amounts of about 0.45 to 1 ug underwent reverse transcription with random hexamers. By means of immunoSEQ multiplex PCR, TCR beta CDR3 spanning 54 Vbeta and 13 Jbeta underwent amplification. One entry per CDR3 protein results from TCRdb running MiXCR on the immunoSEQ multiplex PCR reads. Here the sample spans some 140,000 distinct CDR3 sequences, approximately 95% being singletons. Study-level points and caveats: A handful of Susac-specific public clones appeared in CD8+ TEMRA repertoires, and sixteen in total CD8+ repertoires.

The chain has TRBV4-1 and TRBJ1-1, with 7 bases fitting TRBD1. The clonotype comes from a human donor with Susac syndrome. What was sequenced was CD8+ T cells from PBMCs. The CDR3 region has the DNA TGCGCCAGCAGCCAAGTCGCAGCAGGGGGGGCTTTCTTT. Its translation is CASSQVAAGGAFF.